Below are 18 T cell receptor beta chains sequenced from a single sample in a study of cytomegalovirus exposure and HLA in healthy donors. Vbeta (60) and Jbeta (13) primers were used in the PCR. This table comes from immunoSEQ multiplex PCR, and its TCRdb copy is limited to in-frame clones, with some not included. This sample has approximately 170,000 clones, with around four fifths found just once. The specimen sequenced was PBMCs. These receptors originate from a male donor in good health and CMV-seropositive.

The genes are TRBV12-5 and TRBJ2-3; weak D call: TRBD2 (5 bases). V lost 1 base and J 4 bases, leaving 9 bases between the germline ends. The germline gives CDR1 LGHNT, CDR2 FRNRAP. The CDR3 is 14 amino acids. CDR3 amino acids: CASGLAPGADTQYF. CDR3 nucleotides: TGTGCTAGTGGTTTGGCCCCCGGGGCAGATACGCAGTATTTT.

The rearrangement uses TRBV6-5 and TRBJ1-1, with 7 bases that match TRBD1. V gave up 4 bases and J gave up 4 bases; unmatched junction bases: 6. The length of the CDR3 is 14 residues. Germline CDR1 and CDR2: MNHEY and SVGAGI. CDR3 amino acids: CASSSSGGGTEAFF. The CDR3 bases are TGTGCCAGCAGTTCCTCAGGGGGGGGCACTGAAGCTTTCTTT.

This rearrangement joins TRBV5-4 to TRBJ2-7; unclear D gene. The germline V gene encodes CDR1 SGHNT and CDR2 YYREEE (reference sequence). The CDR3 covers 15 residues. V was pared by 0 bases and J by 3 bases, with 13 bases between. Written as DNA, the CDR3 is TGTGCCAGCAGCTTGGGGGCAGGATCCATCTACGAGCAGTACTTC. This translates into CASSLGAGSIYEQYF.

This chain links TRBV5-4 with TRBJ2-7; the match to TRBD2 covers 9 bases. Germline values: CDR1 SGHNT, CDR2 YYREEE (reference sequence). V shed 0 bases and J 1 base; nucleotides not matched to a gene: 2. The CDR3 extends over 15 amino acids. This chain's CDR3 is CASSLELAGSYEQYF. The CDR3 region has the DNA TGTGCCAGCAGCTTGGAGCTAGCGGGGTCCTACGAGCAGTACTTC.

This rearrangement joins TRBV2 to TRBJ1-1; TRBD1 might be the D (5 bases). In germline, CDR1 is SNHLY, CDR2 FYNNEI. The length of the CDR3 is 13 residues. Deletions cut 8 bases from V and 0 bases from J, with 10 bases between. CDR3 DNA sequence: TGTGCCAGCGTCAGGGAAATGAACACTGAAGCTTTCTTT. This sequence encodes CASVREMNTEAFF.

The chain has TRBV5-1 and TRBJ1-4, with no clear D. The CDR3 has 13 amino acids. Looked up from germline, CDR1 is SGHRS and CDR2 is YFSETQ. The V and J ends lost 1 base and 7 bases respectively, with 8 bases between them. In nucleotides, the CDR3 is TGCGCCAGCAGCTTGAATCAGGCTGAAAAACTGTTTTTT. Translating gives CASSLNQAEKLFF. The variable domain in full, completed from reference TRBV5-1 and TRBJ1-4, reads KAGVTQTPRYLIKTRGQQVTLSCSPISGHRSVSWYQQTPGQGLQFLFEYFSETQRNKGNFPGRFSGRQFSNSRSEMNVSTLELGDSALYLCASSLNQAEKLFFGSGTQLSVL.

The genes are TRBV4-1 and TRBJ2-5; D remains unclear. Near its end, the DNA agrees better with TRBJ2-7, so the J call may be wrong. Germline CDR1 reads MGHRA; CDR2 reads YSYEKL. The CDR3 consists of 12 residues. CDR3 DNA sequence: TGCGCCAGCAGCCAAGAGTGGTACGAGCAGTACTTC. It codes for CASSQEWYEQYF.

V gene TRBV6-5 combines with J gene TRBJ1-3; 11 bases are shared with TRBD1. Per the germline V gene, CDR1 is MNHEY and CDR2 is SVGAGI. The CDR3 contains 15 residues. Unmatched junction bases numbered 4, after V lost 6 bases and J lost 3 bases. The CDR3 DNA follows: TGTGCCAGCAGAGGACAGGGGGCAAGTGGAAACACCATATATTTT. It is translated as CASRGQGASGNTIYF.

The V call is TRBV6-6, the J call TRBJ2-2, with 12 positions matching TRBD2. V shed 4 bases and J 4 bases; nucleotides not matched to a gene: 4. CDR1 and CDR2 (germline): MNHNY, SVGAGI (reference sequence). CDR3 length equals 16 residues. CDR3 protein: CASSSSGGASTGELFF. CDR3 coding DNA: TGTGCCAGCAGTTCTAGCGGGGGGGCTAGCACCGGGGAGCTGTTTTTT.

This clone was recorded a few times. CDR3 coding DNA: TGCGCCAGCAGCCAAGATAGGGACAGGGTTCGCAATGAGCAGTTCTTC. Its translation: CASSQDRDRVRNEQFF. The chain couples TRBV4-3 to TRBJ2-1, with 9 bases fitting TRBD1. CDR1 and CDR2 from the germline V gene are LGHNA and YSLEER. The CDR3 has 16 residues. Trimming removed 0 bases from V and 6 bases from J; junction bases left unmatched: 6.

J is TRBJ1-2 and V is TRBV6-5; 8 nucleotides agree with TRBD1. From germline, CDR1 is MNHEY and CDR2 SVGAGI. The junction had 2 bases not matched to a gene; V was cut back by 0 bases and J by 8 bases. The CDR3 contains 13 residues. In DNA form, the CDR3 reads TGTGCCAGCAGTTACTCGAACAGGGGGGGCTACACCTTC. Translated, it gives CASSYSNRGGYTF.

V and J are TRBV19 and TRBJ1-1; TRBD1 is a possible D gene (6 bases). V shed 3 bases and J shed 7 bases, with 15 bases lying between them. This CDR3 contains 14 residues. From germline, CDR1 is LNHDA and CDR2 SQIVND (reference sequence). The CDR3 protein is CASSISFGGVEAFF. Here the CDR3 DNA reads TGTGCCAGTAGTATCTCGTTTGGGGGCGTTGAAGCTTTCTTT.

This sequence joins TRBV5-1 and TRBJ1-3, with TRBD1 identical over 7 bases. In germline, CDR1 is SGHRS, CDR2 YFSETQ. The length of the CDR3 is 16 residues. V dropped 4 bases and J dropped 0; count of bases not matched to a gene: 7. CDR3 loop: CASSLGQVRSGNTIYF. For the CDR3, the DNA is TGCGCCAGCAGCCTTGGACAGGTTCGCTCTGGAAACACCATATATTTT. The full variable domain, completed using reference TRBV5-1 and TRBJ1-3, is KAGVTQTPRYLIKTRGQQVTLSCSPISGHRSVSWYQQTPGQGLQFLFEYFSETQRNKGNFPGRFSGRQFSNSRSEMNVSTLELGDSALYLCASSLGQVRSGNTIYFGEGSWLTVV.

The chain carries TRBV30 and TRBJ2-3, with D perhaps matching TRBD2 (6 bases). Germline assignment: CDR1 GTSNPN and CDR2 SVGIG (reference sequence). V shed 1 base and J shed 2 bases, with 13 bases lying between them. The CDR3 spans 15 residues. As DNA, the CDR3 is TGTGCCTGGAGTGCGGGAGCGGGCCTCACAGATACGCAGTATTTT. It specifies CAWSAGAGLTDTQYF.

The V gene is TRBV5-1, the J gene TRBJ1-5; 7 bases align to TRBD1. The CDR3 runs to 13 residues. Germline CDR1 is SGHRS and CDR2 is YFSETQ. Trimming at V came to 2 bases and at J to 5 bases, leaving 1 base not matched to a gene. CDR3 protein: CASSLTGDQPQHF. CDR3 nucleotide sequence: TGCGCCAGCAGCTTAACAGGGGATCAGCCCCAGCATTTT.

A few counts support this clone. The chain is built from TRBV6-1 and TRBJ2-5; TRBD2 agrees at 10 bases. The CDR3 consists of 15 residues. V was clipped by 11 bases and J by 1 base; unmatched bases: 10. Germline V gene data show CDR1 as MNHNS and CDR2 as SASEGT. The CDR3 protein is CASSTSSGGQETQYF. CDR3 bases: TGTGCCTCCTCCACCTCTAGCGGGGGCCAAGAGACCCAGTACTTC.

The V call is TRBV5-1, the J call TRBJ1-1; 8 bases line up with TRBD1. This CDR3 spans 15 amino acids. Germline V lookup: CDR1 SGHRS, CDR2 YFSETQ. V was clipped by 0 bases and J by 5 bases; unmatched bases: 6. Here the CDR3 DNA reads TGCGCCAGCAGCTTGGTAGGACAGGGTGGGACTGAAGCTTTCTTT. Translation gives CASSLVGQGGTEAFF.

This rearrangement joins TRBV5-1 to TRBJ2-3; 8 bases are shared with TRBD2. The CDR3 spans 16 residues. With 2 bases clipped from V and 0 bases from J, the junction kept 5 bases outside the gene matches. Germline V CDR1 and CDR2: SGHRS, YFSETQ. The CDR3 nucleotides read TGCGCCAGCAGCTTCAAGCGGGGGACTAGCACAGATACGCAGTATTTT. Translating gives CASSFKRGTSTDTQYF.